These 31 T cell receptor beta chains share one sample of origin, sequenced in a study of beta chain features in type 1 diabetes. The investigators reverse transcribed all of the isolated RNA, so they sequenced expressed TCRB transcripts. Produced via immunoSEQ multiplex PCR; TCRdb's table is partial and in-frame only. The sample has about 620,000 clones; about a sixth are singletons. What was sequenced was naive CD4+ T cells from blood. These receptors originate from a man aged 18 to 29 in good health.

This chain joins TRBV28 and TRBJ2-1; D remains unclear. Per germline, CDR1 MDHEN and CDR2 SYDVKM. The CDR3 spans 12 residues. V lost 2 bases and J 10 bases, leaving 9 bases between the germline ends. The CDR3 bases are TGTGCCAGCAGTTTACTCTCGAAAGAGCAGTTCTTC. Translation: CASSLLSKEQFF.

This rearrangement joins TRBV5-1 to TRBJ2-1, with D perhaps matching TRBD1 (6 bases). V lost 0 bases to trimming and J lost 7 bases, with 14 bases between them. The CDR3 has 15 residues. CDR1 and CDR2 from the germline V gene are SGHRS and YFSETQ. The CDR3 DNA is TGCGCCAGCAGCTTGGAAGGTTTAAGGGGGAATGAGCAGTTCTTC. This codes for CASSLEGLRGNEQFF. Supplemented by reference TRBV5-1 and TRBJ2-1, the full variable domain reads KAGVTQTPRYLIKTRGQQVTLSCSPISGHRSVSWYQQTPGQGLQFLFEYFSETQRNKGNFPGRFSGRQFSNSRSEMNVSTLELGDSALYLCASSLEGLRGNEQFFGPGTRLTVL.

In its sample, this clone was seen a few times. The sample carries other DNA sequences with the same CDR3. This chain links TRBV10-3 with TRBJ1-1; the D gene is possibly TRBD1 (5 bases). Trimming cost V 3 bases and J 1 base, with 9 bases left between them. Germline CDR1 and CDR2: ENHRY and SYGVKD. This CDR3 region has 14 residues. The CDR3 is CAISEGQGNTEAFF. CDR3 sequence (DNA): TGTGCCATCAGTGAAGGGCAGGGGAACACTGAAGCTTTCTTT.

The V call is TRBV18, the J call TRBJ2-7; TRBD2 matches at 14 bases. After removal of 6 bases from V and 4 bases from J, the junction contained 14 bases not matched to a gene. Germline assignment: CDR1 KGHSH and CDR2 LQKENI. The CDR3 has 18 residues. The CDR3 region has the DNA TGTGCCAGCTCGCCTGCCTCCGGGACTAGCGGGAGTGGGTACGAGCAGTACTTC. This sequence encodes CASSPASGTSGSGYEQYF.

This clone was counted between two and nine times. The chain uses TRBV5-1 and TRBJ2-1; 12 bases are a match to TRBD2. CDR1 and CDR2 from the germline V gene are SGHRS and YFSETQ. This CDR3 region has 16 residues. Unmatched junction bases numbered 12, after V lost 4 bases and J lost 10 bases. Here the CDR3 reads CASSPYASGRGTEQFF. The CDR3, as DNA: TGCGCCAGCAGCCCCTATGCTAGCGGGAGGGGGACCGAGCAGTTCTTC.

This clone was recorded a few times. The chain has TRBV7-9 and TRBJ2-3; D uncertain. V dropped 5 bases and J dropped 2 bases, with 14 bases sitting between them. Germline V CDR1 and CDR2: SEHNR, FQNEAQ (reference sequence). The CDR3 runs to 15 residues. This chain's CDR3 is CASSPPGSYTDTQYF. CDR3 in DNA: TGTGCCAGCAGCCCGCCCGGCTCCTACACAGATACGCAGTATTTT.

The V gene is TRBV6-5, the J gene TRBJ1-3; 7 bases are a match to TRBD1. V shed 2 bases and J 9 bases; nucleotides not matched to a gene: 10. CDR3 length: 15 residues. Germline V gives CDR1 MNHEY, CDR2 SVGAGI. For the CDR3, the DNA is TGTGCCAGCAGTTACACCGACAGGGCAGGGAGCACCATATATTTT. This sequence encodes CASSYTDRAGSTIYF.

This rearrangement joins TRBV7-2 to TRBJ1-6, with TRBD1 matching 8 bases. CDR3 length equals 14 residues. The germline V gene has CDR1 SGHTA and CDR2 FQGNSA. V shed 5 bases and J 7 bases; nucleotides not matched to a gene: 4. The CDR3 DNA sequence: TGTGCCAGCAGCGCTGGGACAGGAAATTCACCCCTCCACTTT. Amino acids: CASSAGTGNSPLHF.

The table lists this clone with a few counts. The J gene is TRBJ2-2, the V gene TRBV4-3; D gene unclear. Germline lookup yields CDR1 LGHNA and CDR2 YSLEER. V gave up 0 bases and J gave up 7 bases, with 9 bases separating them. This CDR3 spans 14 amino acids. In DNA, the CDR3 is TGCGCCAGCAGCCAAGAGCAGTCCGGCGGGGAGCTGTTTTTT. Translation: CASSQEQSGGELFF.

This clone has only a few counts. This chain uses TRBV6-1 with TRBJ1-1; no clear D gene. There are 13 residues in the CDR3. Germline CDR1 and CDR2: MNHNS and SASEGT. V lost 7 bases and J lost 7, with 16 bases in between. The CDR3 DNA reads TGTGCCAGCACCGAAGGGTGGGCAGGTGAAGCTTTCTTT. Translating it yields CASTEGWAGEAFF.

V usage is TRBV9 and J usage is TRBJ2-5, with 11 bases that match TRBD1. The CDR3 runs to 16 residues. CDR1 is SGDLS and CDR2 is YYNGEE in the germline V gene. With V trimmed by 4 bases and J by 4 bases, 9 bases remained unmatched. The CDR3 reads CASSPRTGGAGETQYF. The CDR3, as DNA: TGTGCCAGCAGCCCCCGGACAGGGGGCGCCGGAGAGACCCAGTACTTC.

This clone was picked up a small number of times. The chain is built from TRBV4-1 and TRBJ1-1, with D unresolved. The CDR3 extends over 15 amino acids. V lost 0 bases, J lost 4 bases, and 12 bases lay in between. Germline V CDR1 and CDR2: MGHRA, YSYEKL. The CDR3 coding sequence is TGCGCCAGCAGCCAAGACCCCGGGTTTGGCACTGAAGCTTTCTTT. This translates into CASSQDPGFGTEAFF.

The CDR3 bases are TGTGCCATCAGTGATTGGAACACTGAAGCTTTCTTT. Protein: CAISDWNTEAFF. The chain couples TRBV10-3 to TRBJ1-1; D is uncertain. V was clipped by 3 bases and J by 1 base, with 3 bases between them. This CDR3 has 12 residues. Per germline, CDR1 ENHRY and CDR2 SYGVKD.

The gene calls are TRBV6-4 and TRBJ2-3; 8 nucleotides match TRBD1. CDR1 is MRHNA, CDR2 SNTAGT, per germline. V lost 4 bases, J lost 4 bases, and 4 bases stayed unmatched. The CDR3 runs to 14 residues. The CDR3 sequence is CASSVSTGADTQYF. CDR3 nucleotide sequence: TGTGCCAGCAGTGTGTCGACAGGGGCAGATACGCAGTATTTT.

CDR3: CASGQGGDGANVLTF. The CDR3 region has the DNA TGTGCCAGCGGCCAGGGGGGCGACGGGGCCAACGTCCTGACTTTC. The chain combines TRBV28 with TRBJ2-6; possible D gene TRBD1, 7 bases. The germline gives CDR1 MDHEN, CDR2 SYDVKM. This CDR3 is built from 15 residues. V was shortened by 8 bases and J by 4 bases, with 15 bases between the two germline ends. Together with reference TRBV28 and TRBJ2-6, the CDR3 gives the full variable domain: DVKVTQSSRYLVKRTGEKVFLECVQDMDHENMFWYRQDPGLGLRLIYFSYDVKMKEKGDIPEGYSVSREKKERFSLILESASTNQTSMYLCASGQGGDGANVLTFGAGSRLTVL.

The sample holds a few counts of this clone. This CDR3 is CASSPSRGSTEAFF. The CDR3 DNA follows: TGTGCCAGCTCACCATCCAGGGGGAGCACTGAAGCTTTCTTT. The chain employs TRBV18 and TRBJ1-1, with 7 bases fitting TRBD1. CDR3 length equals 14 residues. After removal of 2 bases from V and 4 bases from J, the junction contained 4 bases not matched to a gene. Germline loops: CDR1 KGHSH, CDR2 LQKENI.

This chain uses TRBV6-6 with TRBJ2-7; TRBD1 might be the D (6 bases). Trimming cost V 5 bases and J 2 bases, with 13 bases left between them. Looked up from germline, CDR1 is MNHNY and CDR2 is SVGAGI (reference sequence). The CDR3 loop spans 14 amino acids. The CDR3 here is CASSPGTRTYEQYF. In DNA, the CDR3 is TGTGCCAGCAGTCCCGGGACAAGGACCTACGAGCAGTACTTC.

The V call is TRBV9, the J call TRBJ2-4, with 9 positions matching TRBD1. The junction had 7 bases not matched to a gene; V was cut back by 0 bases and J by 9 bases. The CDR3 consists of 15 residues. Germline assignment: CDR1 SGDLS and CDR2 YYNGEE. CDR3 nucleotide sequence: TGTGCCAGCAGCGTAGGGGGACAGGGTCCCGGCATTCAGTACTTC. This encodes CASSVGGQGPGIQYF.

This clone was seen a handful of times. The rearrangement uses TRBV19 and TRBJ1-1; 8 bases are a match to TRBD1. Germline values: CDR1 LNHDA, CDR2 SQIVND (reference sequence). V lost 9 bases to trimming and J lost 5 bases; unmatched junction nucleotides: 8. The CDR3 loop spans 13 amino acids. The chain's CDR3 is CASAQGAVTEAFF. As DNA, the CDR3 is TGTGCCAGCGCGCAGGGGGCTGTAACTGAAGCTTTCTTT.

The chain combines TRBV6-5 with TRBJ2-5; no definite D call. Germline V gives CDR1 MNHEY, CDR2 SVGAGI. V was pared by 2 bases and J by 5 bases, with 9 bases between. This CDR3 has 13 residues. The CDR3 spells CASSYLKWETQYF. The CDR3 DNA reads TGTGCCAGCAGTTACCTAAAATGGGAGACCCAGTACTTC.

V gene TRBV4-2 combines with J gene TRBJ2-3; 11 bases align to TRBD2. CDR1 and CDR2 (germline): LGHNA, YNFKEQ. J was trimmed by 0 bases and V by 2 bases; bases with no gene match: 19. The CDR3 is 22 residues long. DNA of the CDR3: TGTGCCAGCAGCCAACCCTTGGACCTTAGCGGGAGGGCCCTCATTAGCACAGATACGCAGTATTTT. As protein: CASSQPLDLSGRALISTDTQYF.

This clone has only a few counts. CDR3 nucleotide sequence: TGTGCCAGCGGTGACAGGGCGCTAGGTTCTGGGGCCAACGTCCTGACTTTC. This gives the protein CASGDRALGSGANVLTF. J is TRBJ2-6 and V is TRBV28; 7 bases match TRBD1. The CDR3 has 17 amino acids. In germline, CDR1 is MDHEN, CDR2 SYDVKM. V gave up 8 bases and J gave up 1 base; unmatched junction bases: 11.

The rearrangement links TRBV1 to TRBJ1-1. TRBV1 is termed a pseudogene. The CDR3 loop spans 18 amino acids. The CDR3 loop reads CTSSQDHPGPKTDTEAFF. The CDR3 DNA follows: TGCACCAGCAGCCAAGACCATCCGGGACCGAAAACGGACACTGAAGCTTTCTTT.

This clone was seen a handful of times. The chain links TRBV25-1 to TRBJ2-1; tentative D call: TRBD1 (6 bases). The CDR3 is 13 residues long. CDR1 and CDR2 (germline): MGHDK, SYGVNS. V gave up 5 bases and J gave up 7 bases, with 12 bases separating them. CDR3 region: CASSKGGMNEQFF. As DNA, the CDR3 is TGTGCCAGCAGTAAAGGGGGAATGAATGAGCAGTTCTTC. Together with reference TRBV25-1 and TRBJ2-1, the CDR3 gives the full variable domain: EADIYQTPRYLVIGTGKKITLECSQTMGHDKMYWYQQDPGMELHLIHYSYGVNSTEKGDLSSESTVSRIRTEHFPLTLESARPSHTSQYLCASSKGGMNEQFFGPGTRLTVL.

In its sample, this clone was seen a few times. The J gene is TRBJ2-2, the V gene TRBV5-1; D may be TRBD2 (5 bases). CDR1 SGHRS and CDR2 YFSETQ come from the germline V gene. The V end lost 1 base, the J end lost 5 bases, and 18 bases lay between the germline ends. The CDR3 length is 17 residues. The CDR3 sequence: CASSLLFGNTGTGELFF. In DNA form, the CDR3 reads TGCGCCAGCAGCTTGTTGTTCGGGAATACCGGGACCGGGGAGCTGTTTTTT.

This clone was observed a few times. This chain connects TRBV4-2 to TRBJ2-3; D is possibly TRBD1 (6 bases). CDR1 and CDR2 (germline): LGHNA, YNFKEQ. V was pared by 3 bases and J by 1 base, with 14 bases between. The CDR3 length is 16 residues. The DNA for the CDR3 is TGTGCCAGCAGCCATCCGAGAGGGGGACGCACAGATACGCAGTATTTT. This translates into CASSHPRGGRTDTQYF.

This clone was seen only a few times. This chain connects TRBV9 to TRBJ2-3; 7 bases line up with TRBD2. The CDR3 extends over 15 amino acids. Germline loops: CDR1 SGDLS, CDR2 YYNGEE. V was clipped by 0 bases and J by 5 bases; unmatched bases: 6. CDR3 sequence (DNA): TGTGCCAGCAGCGTAGAGGCTAGCGGTAGAGATACGCAGTATTTT. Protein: CASSVEASGRDTQYF.

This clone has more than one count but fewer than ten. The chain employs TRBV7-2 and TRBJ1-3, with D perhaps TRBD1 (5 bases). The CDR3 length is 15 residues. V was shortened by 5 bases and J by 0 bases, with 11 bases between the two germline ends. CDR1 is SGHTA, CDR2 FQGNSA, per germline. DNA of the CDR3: TGTGCCAGCAGCCCTACCGGGGGCTCTGGAAACACCATATATTTT. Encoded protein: CASSPTGGSGNTIYF. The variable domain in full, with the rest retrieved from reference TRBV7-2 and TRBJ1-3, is GAGVSQSPSNKVTEKGKDVELRCDPISGHTALYWYRQSLGQGLEFLIYFQGNSAPDKSGLPSDRFSAERTGGSVSTLTIQRTQQEDSAVYLCASSPTGGSGNTIYFGEGSWLTVV.

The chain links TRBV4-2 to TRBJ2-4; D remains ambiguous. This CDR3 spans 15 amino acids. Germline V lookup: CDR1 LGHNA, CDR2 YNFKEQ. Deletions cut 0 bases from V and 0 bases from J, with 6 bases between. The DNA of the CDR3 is TGTGCCAGCAGCCAAGAAAGCTCAGCCAAAAACATTCAGTACTTC. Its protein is CASSQESSAKNIQYF.

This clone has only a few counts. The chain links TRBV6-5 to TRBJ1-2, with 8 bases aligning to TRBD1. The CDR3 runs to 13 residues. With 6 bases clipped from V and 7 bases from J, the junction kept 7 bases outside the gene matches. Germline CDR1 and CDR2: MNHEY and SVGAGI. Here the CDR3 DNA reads TGTGCCAGCAGGACAGGGGCTTCGGGTGGCTACACCTTC. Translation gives CASRTGASGGYTF.

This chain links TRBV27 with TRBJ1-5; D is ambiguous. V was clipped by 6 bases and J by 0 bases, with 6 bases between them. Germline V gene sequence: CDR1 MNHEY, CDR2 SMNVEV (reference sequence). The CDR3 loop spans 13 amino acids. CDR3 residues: CASRRHSNQPQHF. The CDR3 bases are TGTGCCAGCAGGAGGCATAGCAATCAGCCCCAGCATTTT.